This T cell receptor (beta chain) was recorded in a study of blood T cells in healthy people across ages. Findings and limits, study-wide: It was not possible, with unsorted PBMCs, to conclusively compare naive and antigen-experienced cells. Roughly linear declines in TCR beta diversity per million T cells occurred with age.

Using a J-beta primer mix together with a sample-barcoded 5' primer, a second PCR was run for roughly 6 to 11 cycles. MiXCR was run by TCRdb on the 5' RACE reads, yielding one entry per CDR3 protein. Here the sample spans around 1,000,000 distinct CDR3 sequences, less than 25% being singletons. In germline, CDR1 is SQVTM, CDR2 ANQGSEA. Between the trimmed V and J ends, which lost 4 bases and 6 bases, there was a span of 9 bases. The CDR3 is made up of 12 amino acids. In its sample, this clonotype was seen a few times. The antigen is not known. The same specimen was also included in a second study, on T cells of mothers and their children.

The source of this sequence is a girl aged 2 to 10 in good health. This sequence joins TRBV29-1 and TRBJ1-4; D is undetermined. Sequences were obtained from blood. CDR3 nucleotides: TGCAGCGTTGGCTCTGTTGATGAAAAACTGTTTTTT. Translating gives CSVGSVDEKLFF.